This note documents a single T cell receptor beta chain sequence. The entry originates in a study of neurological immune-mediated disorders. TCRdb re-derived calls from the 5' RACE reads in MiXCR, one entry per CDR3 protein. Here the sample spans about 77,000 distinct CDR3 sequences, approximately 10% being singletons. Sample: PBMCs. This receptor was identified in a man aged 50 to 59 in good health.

DNA of the CDR3: TGCGCCAGCAGCCTTACCCCGGCGGGGGATCAGCCCCAGCATTTT. Residues: CASSLTPAGDQPQHF. This sequence joins TRBV4-3 and TRBJ1-5; TRBD1 might be the D (5 bases). Per germline, CDR1 LGHNA and CDR2 YSLEER. CDR3 length: 15 residues. Trimming stripped 4 bases from V and 5 bases from J, with 15 bases between.